This TCR beta chain emerged from a study of CXCR3-negative and CXCR3-positive naive CD8 T cells. The wider study: Collectively, the libraries yielded 110 million to 150 million TRB reads in total, at about 1.5 +/- 0.3 million per library.

Study observations and caveats: TRBV-TRBJ usage was similar across naive CXCR3 subsets but distinct in memory cells. Researchers report CXCR3 expression partially decreased after cryopreservation, with fresh PBMCs used in most assays.

Libraries were UMI-labeled 5' RACE TRB cDNA. TCRdb reworked the 5' RACE reads into one entry per CDR3 protein, no DNA. The sample includes tens of thousands of distinct CDR3 sequences. This clonotype is identified as medium-sized from frequency. Its antigen is not known. The TCR originated in a human donor in good health. Some clones in this sample may be carry-over from other donors' samples. Material: naive CXCR3- CD8+ T cells from blood. The subset was: CD45RO-CCR7+CD27+CD95- naive CD8+ T cells lacking CXCR3 (TNR3-).

The CDR3 loop is CASSQVVSTEAFF. This rearrangement joins TRBV4-3 to TRBJ1-1. CDR3 length equals 13 residues. CDR1 and CDR2 from the germline V gene are LGHNA and YSLEER.